This entry lists 13 T cell receptor beta chains sequenced from one sample in a study of early T cells in non-severe SARS-CoV-2 infection. TCRdb reprocessed the 5' RACE reads with MiXCR, giving one entry per CDR3 protein. The profile covers about 99,000 distinct CDR3 sequences, with roughly 15% appearing a single time and about 1.3% taken by the ten largest. The sequencing input was whole blood. The receptors originated from an adult who was a healthcare worker with PCR-confirmed SARS-CoV-2 infection or an uninfected control (not recorded which).

This clonotype was observed a few times. This rearrangement joins TRBV12-3 or TRBV12-4 to TRBJ1-5; tentatively, D is TRBD1 (5 bases). The CDR3 is 13 residues long. V lost 8 bases to trimming and J lost 4 bases, with 12 bases between them. In DNA, the CDR3 is TGTGCCAGCCATGGGGGGTTTAATCAGCCCCAGCATTTT. This translates into CASHGGFNQPQHF.

This clonotype was detected many times. This sequence joins TRBV29-1 and TRBJ2-1; 9 positions agree with TRBD2. The ends lost 4 bases at V and 7 bases at J; junction bases unmatched: 8. CDR1 and CDR2 from the germline V gene are SQVTM and ANQGSEA. CDR3 size: 14 residues. CDR3 sequence (DNA): TGCAGCGTTGGCGGGACTAGCTCATGGAATGAGCAGTTCTTC. This gives the protein CSVGGTSSWNEQFF.

This clonotype appeared a few times. The rearrangement uses TRBV15 and TRBJ2-7; the D gene is possibly TRBD1 (6 bases). The CDR3 covers 15 residues. In germline, CDR1 is LNHNV, CDR2 YYDKDF (reference sequence). Between the trimmed V and J ends, which lost 4 bases and 0 bases, there was a span of 13 bases. The CDR3 here is CATSIGQLDSYEQYF. Here the CDR3 DNA reads TGTGCCACCAGCATAGGACAGCTAGACTCCTACGAGCAGTACTTC.

The CDR3 loop is CASSLAPGQNTEAFF. CDR3 in DNA: TGTGCCAGCAGCTTAGCCCCAGGCCAGAACACTGAAGCTTTCTTT. The chain uses TRBV7-6 and TRBJ1-1; no reliable D call. Germline V gene sequence: CDR1 SGHVS, CDR2 FNYEAQ. The CDR3 contains 15 residues. V lost 0 bases, J lost 1 base, and 9 bases lay in between.

The chain links TRBV10-2 to TRBJ2-5, with D hard to call. Germline CDR1 and CDR2: WSHSY and SAAADI. CDR3 size: 14 residues. V was pared by 8 bases and J by 0 bases, with 13 bases between. CDR3 in DNA: TGCGCCAGCGCGCATAATATGTACCAAGAGACCCAGTACTTC. It translates to CASAHNMYQETQYF.

This clonotype was counted only a few times. The gene calls are TRBV12-3 or TRBV12-4 and TRBJ2-7; D is possibly TRBD1 or TRBD2 (5 bases each). V was pared by 4 bases and J by 3 bases, with 10 bases between. This CDR3 has 13 amino acids. CDR3 region: CASSSGPNYEQYF. For the CDR3, the DNA is TGTGCCAGCAGTTCGGGGCCGAACTACGAGCAGTACTTC.

This clonotype was observed a handful of times. The chain recombines TRBV11-2 with TRBJ2-7; TRBD1 is a possible D gene (6 bases). V lost 5 bases to trimming and J lost 1 base, with 12 bases between them. Germline assignment: CDR1 SGHAT and CDR2 FQNNGV. The CDR3 spans 14 residues. CDR3 sequence reads: CASSRRTESYEQYF. The CDR3 nucleotides are TGTGCCAGCAGCCGTCGGACAGAATCCTACGAGCAGTACTTC.

This clonotype was seen more than once but under ten times. J is TRBJ2-3 and V is TRBV27; 7 nucleotides agree with TRBD1. The V segment lost 5 bases and the J segment 1 base; nucleotides outside the gene matches: 6. This CDR3 is 15 amino acids long. CDR1 is MNHEY, CDR2 SMNVEV, per germline (reference sequence). The CDR3 loop reads CASSTRQGRTDTQYF. Here the CDR3 DNA reads TGTGCCAGCAGTACCCGACAGGGTCGCACAGATACGCAGTATTTT.

In its sample, this clonotype was seen a few times. The J gene is TRBJ2-3, the V gene TRBV6-4, with a tentative D call TRBD2 (6 bases). The CDR3 consists of 15 residues. Deletions cut 0 bases from V and 3 bases from J, with 10 bases between. Germline assignment: CDR1 MRHNA and CDR2 SNTAGT. In DNA, the CDR3 is TGTGCCAGCAGTGACTCGATTGGGGGGACAGATACGCAGTATTTT. Encoded protein: CASSDSIGGTDTQYF.

This clonotype was counted between two and nine times. J is TRBJ2-1 and V is TRBV12-3 or TRBV12-4; 8 nucleotides align to TRBD2. This CDR3 comprises 15 residues. With V trimmed by 3 bases and J by 7 bases, 8 bases remained unmatched. Written as DNA, the CDR3 is TGTGCCAGCAGTTTTTACGTCGGGGGGGCAAATGAGCAGTTCTTC. This sequence encodes CASSFYVGGANEQFF.

The chain recombines TRBV2 with TRBJ1-5; TRBD1 might be the D (5 bases). The germline V gene encodes CDR1 SNHLY and CDR2 FYNNEI. Trimming shortened V by 9 bases and J by 1 base, and 13 bases separated the two germline ends. The CDR3 runs 14 residues. This chain's CDR3 is CASHPGRSNQPQHF. Written as DNA, the CDR3 is TGTGCCAGTCACCCGGGACGGAGCAATCAGCCCCAGCATTTT.

This clonotype was counted ten times or more. V usage is TRBV18 and J usage is TRBJ1-5; tentatively, D is TRBD1 (6 bases). The CDR3 has 14 residues. V was clipped by 2 bases and J by 6 bases, with 11 bases between them. Germline V CDR1 and CDR2: KGHSH, LQKENI. The CDR3 spells CASSPNRERQPQHF. The CDR3 DNA reads TGTGCCAGCTCACCAAACAGGGAGCGTCAGCCCCAGCATTTT.

This clonotype has just a few counts. The chain links TRBV9 to TRBJ2-2; no reliable D call. Trimming shortened V by 4 bases and J by 3 bases, and 10 bases separated the two germline ends. CDR1 and CDR2 (germline): SGDLS, YYNGEE. The CDR3 has 14 amino acids. CDR3 DNA sequence: TGTGCCAGCAGCCTGCCCTCCCACACCGGGGAGCTGTTTTTT. It encodes CASSLPSHTGELFF.